Given below is one T cell receptor (beta chain) in context. Its antigen is unidentified. Clones were read by immunoSEQ multiplex PCR, and TCRdb kept only the in-frame ones, dropping some. The sample has about 82,000 clones, more than 70% seen once. The sample comes from a study of OX40 agonist ivuxolimab in advanced cancers. Study-level background: Ivuxolimab is a fully human IgG2 antibody that activates OX40 (CD134). General observations from the study: Low normalized T-cell clonal expansion also characterized some of the nonresponders.

CDR1 and CDR2 (germline): SGHTA, FQGNSA. CDR3 size: 13 residues. V was pared by 5 bases and J by 12 bases, with 20 bases between. Researchers took blood at baseline, on cycle 4 day 1, and on cycle 7 day 1. The material was CD4+ or CD8+ T cells sorted from blood, obtained in a trial of the OX40 agonist ivuxolimab. The sequence was collected from an adult with an advanced solid tumor such as melanoma, head and neck, liver or kidney cancer. The V gene is TRBV7-2, the J gene TRBJ2-7; D unresolved. The CDR3 DNA is TGTGCCAGCAGCAGCTCCGGCCTGCGAGGACGGTACTTC. Encoded protein: CASSSSGLRGRYF.